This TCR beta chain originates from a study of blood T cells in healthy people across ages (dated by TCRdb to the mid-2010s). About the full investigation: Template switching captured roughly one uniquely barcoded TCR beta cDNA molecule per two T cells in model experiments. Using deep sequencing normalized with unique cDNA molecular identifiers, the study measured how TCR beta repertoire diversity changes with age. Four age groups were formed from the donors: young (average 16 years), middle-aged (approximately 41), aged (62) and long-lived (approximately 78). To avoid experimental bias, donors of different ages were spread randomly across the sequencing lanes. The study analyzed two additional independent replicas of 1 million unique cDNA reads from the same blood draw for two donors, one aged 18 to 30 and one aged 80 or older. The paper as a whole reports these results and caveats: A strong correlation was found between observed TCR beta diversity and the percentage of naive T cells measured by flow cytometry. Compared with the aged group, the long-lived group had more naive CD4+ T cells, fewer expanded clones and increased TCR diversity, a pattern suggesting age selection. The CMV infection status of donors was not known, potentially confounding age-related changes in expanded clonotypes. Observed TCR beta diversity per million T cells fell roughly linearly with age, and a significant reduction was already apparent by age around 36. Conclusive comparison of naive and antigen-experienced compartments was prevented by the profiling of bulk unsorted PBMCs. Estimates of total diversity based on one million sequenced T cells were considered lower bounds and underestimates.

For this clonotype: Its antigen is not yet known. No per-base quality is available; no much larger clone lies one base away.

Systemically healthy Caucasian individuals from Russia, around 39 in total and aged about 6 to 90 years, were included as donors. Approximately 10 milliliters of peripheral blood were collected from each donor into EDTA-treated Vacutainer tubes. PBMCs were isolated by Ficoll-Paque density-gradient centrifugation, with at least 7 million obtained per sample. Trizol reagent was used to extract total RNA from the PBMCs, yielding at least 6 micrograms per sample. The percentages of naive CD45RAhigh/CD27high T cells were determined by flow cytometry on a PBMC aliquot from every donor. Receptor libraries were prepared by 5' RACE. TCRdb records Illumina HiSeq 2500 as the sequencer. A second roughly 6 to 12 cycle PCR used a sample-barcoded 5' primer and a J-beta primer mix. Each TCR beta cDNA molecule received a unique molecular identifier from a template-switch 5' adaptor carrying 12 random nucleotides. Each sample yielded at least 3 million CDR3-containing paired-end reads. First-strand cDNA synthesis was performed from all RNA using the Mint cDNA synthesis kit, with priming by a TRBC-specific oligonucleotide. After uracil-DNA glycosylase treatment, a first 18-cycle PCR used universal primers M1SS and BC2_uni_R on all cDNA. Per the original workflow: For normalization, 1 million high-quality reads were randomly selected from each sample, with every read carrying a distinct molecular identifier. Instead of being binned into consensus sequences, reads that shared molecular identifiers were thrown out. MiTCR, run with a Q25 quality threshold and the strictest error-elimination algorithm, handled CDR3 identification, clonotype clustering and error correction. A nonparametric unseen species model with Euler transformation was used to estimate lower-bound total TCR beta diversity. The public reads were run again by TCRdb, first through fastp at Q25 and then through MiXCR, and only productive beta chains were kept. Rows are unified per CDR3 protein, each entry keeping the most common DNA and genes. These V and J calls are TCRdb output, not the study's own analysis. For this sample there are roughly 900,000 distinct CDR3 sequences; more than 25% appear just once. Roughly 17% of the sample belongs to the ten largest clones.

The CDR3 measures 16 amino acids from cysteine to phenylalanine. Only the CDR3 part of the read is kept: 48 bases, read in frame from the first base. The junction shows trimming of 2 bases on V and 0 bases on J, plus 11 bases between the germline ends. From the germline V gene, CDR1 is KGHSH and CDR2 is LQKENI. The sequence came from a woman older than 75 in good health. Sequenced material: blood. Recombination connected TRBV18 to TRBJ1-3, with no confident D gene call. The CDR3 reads CASSPSLPHSGNTIYF. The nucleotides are TGTGCCAGCTCACCATCTCTCCCCCACTCTGGAAACACCATATATTTT. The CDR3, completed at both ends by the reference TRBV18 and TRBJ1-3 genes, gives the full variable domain NAGVMQNPRHLVRRRGQEARLRCSPMKGHSHVYWYRQLPEEGLKFMVYLQKENIIDESGMPKERFSAEFPKEGPSILRIQQVVRGDSAAYFCASSPSLPHSGNTIYFGEGSWLTVV.